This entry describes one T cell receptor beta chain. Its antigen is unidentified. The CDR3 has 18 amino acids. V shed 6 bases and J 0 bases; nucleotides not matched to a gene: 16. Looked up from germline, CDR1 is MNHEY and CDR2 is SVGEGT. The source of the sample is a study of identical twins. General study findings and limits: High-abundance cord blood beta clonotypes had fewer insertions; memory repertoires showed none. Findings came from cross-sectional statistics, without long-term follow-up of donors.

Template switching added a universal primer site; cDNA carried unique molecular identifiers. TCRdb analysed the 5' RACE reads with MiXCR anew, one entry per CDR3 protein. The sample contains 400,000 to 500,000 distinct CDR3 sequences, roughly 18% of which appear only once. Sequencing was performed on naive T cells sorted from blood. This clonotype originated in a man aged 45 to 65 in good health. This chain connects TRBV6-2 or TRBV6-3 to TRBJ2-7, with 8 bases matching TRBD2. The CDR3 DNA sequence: TGTGCCAGCAGCCGAATCATAAAACTAGCGGAGAGCTCCTACGAGCAGTACTTC. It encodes CASSRIIKLAESSYEQYF.